This T cell receptor (beta chain) appears in the sequencing data of a study of shared clonotypes between healthy human individuals. How the authors handled the data: Because ImmunoSEQ provided only junction sequences with no quality scores, the filtering differed. The protocol was immunoSEQ multiplex PCR, while the TCRdb copy is restricted to in-frame clones and leaves out a portion. For V, J and clone size, that table is used; D and trimming come from the DNA. The sample contains millions of clones, about 92% of which appear only once. CDR3 length equals 15 residues. Losses at the gene ends were 3 bases for V and 5 bases for J; bases not matched to a gene: 9. Germline loops: CDR1 SGHNT, CDR2 YYREEE (reference sequence). The authors divided CD4+ cells into CD45RA+ naive and CD45RA-negative memory subsets.

The source of this sequence is a man in his late teens or twenties in good health. V gene TRBV5-4 combines with J gene TRBJ2-7; 9 bases align to TRBD2. Specimen: naive CD4+ T cells sorted from blood. Subset specified: CD45RA+ positively selected. The CDR3 protein is CASSSPAGGSHEQYF. The CDR3 bases are TGTGCCAGCAGCTCCCCGGCGGGAGGGTCCCACGAGCAGTACTTC.